This T cell receptor beta chain came from a study of blood T cells in healthy people across ages. Looking at the study overall: Researchers report that template switching captured about one barcoded beta molecule per two T cells. Findings and caveats of the study: Unknown CMV status may confound age-related changes in expanded clones. Roughly linear declines in TCR beta diversity per million T cells occurred with age. Higher naive T cell percentage went strongly together with higher TCR beta diversity.

Points on this clonotype: Its matching antigen is unknown.

A sample-barcoded 5' primer and a J-beta primer mix were used in a second PCR of roughly 7 to 12 cycles. TCRdb analysed the 5' RACE reads with MiXCR anew, one entry per CDR3 protein. Among 250,000 to 300,000 distinct CDR3 sequences listed, 27% were seen once. This CDR3 spans 16 amino acids. V dropped 4 bases and J dropped 3; count of bases not matched to a gene: 9. Germline assignment: CDR1 SGHRS and CDR2 YFSETQ. This clonotype was obtained from a woman between 70 and 85 years old in good health. Sequencing was performed on blood. This rearrangement joins TRBV5-1 to TRBJ2-2, with 7 bases lining up with TRBD2. The CDR3 sequence is CASSTGEGQYTGELFF. The DNA of the CDR3 is TGCGCCAGCAGCACCGGGGAGGGCCAATACACCGGGGAGCTGTTTTTT.